This entry lists 15 T cell receptor beta chains sequenced from one sample in a study of CD8 T cells in Susac syndrome. It was with random hexamers that about 0.45 to 1 ug RNA was reverse transcribed. A single record per CDR3 protein comes from TCRdb applying MiXCR to the immunoSEQ multiplex PCR reads. Of some 120,000 distinct CDR3 sequences listed, roughly 90% are singletons. Sequencing was performed on CD8+ T cells from PBMCs. These TCRs come from a human donor in good health.

This clonotype is a singleton in its sample. The rearrangement uses TRBV4-2 and TRBJ2-7, with D perhaps TRBD2 (5 bases). The CDR3 runs 17 residues. Germline V gives CDR1 LGHNA, CDR2 YNFKEQ. V lost 0 bases and J lost 3, with 18 bases in between. The CDR3 here is CASSQESTGRGNYEQYF. Here the CDR3 DNA reads TGTGCCAGCAGCCAAGAATCTACGGGGAGAGGGAACTACGAGCAGTACTTC.

This chain joins TRBV7-2 and TRBJ2-5; 7 bases are shared with TRBD1. Germline V gene lookup returns CDR1 SGHTA and CDR2 FQGNSA. The V gene end was trimmed by 5 bases and the J gene end by 2 bases; junction bases not matched to a gene: 8. The CDR3 contains 15 residues. Here the CDR3 reads CASSLQGWGQETQYF. Written as DNA, the CDR3 is TGTGCCAGCAGCCTACAGGGGTGGGGGCAAGAGACCCAGTACTTC.

The chain combines TRBV6-1 with TRBJ2-3; 10 bases are shared with TRBD2. Germline V CDR1 and CDR2: MNHNS, SASEGT. CDR3 length: 16 amino acids. Trimming at V came to 4 bases and at J to 4 bases, leaving 8 bases not matched to a gene. The CDR3 protein is CASSALAGGRPDTQYF. Written as DNA, the CDR3 is TGTGCCAGCAGTGCCTTAGCGGGAGGAAGGCCAGATACGCAGTATTTT.

This sequence joins TRBV20-1 and TRBJ1-6; TRBD1 matches at 9 bases. Germline V gene data show CDR1 as DFQATT and CDR2 as SNEGSKA (reference sequence). The CDR3 extends over 14 amino acids. Trimming took 0 bases from V and 14 from J; bases not matched to a gene: 8. CDR3 protein: CSARERGQGFSLHF. The CDR3 coding sequence is TGCAGTGCTAGAGAGCGCGGACAGGGGTTCTCCCTCCACTTT.

The chain is built from TRBV18 and TRBJ1-3; 8 nucleotides align to TRBD1. After removal of 5 bases from V and 2 bases from J, the junction contained 11 bases not matched to a gene. Germline values: CDR1 KGHSH, CDR2 LQKENI. CDR3 length: 17 amino acids. The CDR3 region is CASSTIPGTGAGNTIYF. CDR3 in DNA: TGTGCCAGCTCAACAATCCCCGGGACAGGAGCTGGAAACACCATATATTTT.

Written as DNA, the CDR3 is TGTGCCAGCGCACAGGTCGGTGACAACTATGGCTACACCTTC. This gives the protein CASAQVGDNYGYTF. The chain employs TRBV6-6 and TRBJ1-2; weak D call: TRBD1 (5 bases). The V end lost 8 bases, the J end lost 2 bases, and 15 bases lay between the germline ends. The CDR3 runs to 14 residues. Germline-derived CDR1 and CDR2 are MNHNY and SVGAGI (reference sequence).

The chain is built from TRBV6-5 and TRBJ1-3, with a weak D call TRBD1 (5 bases). This CDR3 spans 16 amino acids. Per the germline V gene, CDR1 is MNHEY and CDR2 is SVGAGI. V lost 4 bases to trimming and J lost 1 base, with 14 bases between them. Written as DNA, the CDR3 is TGTGCCAGCAGTTCGGGGACCCTCGGTTCTGGAAACACCATATATTTT. Protein: CASSSGTLGSGNTIYF.

V usage is TRBV18 and J usage is TRBJ2-1, with 8 bases identical to TRBD2. Germline V gives CDR1 KGHSH, CDR2 LQKENI. Trimming took 3 bases from V and 10 from J; bases not matched to a gene: 8. This CDR3 has 14 residues. The CDR3 region has the DNA TGTGCCAGCTCACCTGAGCTAGCGGGTGCGGAGCAGTTCTTC. Encoded protein: CASSPELAGAEQFF.

The rearrangement joins TRBV7-2 to TRBJ1-1, with D possibly being TRBD1 (5 bases). Per germline, CDR1 SGHTA and CDR2 FQGNSA. The CDR3 covers 15 residues. V lost 0 bases and J lost 1, with 9 bases in between. CDR3 sequence: CASSLAPGANTEAFF. CDR3 coding DNA: TGTGCCAGCAGCTTAGCCCCCGGGGCGAACACTGAAGCTTTCTTT. Looking up the rest from reference TRBV7-2 and TRBJ1-1 gives the full variable domain: GAGVSQSPSNKVTEKGKDVELRCDPISGHTALYWYRQSLGQGLEFLIYFQGNSAPDKSGLPSDRFSAERTGGSVSTLTIQRTQQEDSAVYLCASSLAPGANTEAFFGQGTRLTVV.

The sample holds one count of this clonotype. Sequence at one end of the junction differs from germline and may be a read error. The gene calls are TRBV20-1 and TRBJ2-3, with 9 bases that match TRBD2. CDR1 is DFQATT and CDR2 is SNEGSKA in the germline V gene (reference sequence). The CDR3 runs to 9 residues. CDR3 sequence: CSVLAGVGF. In nucleotides, the CDR3 is TGCAGTGTTTTAGCGGGAGTCGGCTTT.

This clonotype was observed a handful of times. The V call is TRBV12-3 or TRBV12-4, the J call TRBJ2-2; unclear D gene. This CDR3 contains 12 residues. Trimming took 7 bases from V and 1 from J, leaving 4 bases between them. CDR3 in amino acids: CASKGNTGELFF. The DNA for the CDR3 is TGTGCCAGCAAGGGGAACACCGGGGAGCTGTTTTTT.

In DNA, the CDR3 is TGCAGCGTTCAAGGGACGAGCGGCTACACCTTC. Amino acids: CSVQGTSGYTF. This chain joins TRBV29-1 and TRBJ1-2; D may be TRBD1 (5 bases). V was shortened by 5 bases and J by 8 bases, with 12 bases between the two germline ends. The V gene's germline CDR1 is SQVTM and CDR2 ANQGSEA. The CDR3 runs to 11 residues.

The genes are TRBV3-1 and TRBJ1-5; D remains ambiguous. The V end was cut by 0 bases, the J end by 0 bases, with 9 bases between. The germline V gene encodes CDR1 LGHDT and CDR2 YNNKEL (reference sequence). This CDR3 has 16 amino acids. CDR3 DNA: TGTGCCAGCAGCCAAGACCACCGGATTAGCAATCAGCCCCAGCATTTT. Protein: CASSQDHRISNQPQHF.

This chain uses TRBV5-6 with TRBJ2-1; no clear D gene. V was pared by 1 base and J by 9 bases, with 5 bases between. The CDR3 length is 11 residues. Germline CDR1 and CDR2: SGHDT and YYEEEE. CDR3 coding DNA: TGTGCCAGCAGCTTGTTGGGTGAGCAGTTCTTC. It is translated as CASSLLGEQFF.

The chain uses TRBV7-8 and TRBJ2-1, with 7 bases that match TRBD1. The CDR3 extends over 15 amino acids. The trim removed 8 bases at V and 5 bases at J, leaving 12 bases unmatched. Germline V gives CDR1 SGHVS, CDR2 FQNEAQ. The DNA for the CDR3 is TGTGCCAGCGGGGGTCACAGGGGATCCCACAATGAGCAGTTCTTC. Residues: CASGGHRGSHNEQFF.